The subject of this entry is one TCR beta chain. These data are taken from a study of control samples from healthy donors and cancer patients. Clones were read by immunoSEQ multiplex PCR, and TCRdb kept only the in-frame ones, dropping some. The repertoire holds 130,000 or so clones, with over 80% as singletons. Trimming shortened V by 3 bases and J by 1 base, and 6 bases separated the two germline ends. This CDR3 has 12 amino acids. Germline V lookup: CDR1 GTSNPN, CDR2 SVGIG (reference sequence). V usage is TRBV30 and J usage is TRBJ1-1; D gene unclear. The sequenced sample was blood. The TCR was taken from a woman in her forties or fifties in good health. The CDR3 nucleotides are TGTGCCTGGAGCGATAAGAACACTGAAGCTTTCTTT. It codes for CAWSDKNTEAFF.